The present T cell receptor (beta chain) was sequenced within a study of T cell responses to AZD1222 COVID-19 vaccine. Whole-study results and caveats: Most donors were white British, females outnumbered males, and clonal diversity was possibly underestimated. Distributed over spike, vaccine-associated CD4 TCRs predominated at 160-218 and 743-854.

Sequencing was performed with immunoSEQ multiplex PCR; in TCRdb, only in-frame clones are kept and a portion is missing. The repertoire includes about 110,000 clones, roughly 92% of them detected once, and 2.5% sits in the top ten. As for this clone: Its antigen remains unknown.

V gave up 3 bases and J gave up 5 bases; unmatched junction bases: 4. This CDR3 is built from 14 residues. Germline lookup yields CDR1 GTSNPN and CDR2 SVGIG (reference sequence). This receptor was obtained from an adult who received the AZD1222 COVID-19 vaccine. The chain uses TRBV30 and TRBJ2-5; 12 positions agree with TRBD1. The sample in question was peripheral blood, obtained 28 days after the second AZD1222 dose. The CDR3 protein is CAWRGQGAVETQYF. DNA for the CDR3: TGTGCCTGGAGGGGACAGGGGGCAGTGGAGACCCAGTACTTC.